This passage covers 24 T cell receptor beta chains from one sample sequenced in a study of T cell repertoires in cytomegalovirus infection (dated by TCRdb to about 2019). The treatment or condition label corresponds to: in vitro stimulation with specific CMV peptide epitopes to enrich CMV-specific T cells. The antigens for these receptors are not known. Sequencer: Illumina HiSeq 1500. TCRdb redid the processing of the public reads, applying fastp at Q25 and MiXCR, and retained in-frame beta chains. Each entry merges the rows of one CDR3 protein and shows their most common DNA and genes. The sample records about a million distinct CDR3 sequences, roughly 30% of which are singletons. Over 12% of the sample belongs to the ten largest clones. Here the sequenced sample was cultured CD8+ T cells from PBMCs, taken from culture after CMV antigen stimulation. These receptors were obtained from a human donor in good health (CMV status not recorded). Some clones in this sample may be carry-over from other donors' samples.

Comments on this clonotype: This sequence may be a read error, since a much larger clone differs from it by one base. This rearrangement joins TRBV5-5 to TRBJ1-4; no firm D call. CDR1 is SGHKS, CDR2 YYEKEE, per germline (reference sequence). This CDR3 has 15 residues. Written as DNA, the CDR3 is TGTGCCATCAGCGGTAGGGAGCGGACTAATGAAAAACTGTTTTTT. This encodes CAISGRERTNEKLFF. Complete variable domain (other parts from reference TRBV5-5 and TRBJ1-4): DAGVTQSPTHLIKTRGQQVTLRCSPISGHKSVSWYQQVLGQGPQFIFQYYEKEERGRGNFPDRFSARQFPNYSSELNVNALLLGDSALYLCAISGRERTNEKLFFGSGTQLSVL.

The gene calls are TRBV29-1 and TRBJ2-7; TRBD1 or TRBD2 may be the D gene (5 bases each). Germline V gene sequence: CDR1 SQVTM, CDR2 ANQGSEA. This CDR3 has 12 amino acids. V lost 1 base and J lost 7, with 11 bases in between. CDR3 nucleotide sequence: TGCAGCGTTGAAGGGGGACCCGGGGAGCAGTACTTC. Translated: CSVEGGPGEQYF.

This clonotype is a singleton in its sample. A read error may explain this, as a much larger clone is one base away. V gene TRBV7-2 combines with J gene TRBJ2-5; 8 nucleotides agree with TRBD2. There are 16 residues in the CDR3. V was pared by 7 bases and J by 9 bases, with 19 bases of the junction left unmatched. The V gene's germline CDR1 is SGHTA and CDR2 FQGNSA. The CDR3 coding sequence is TGTGCCAGCAACCATTCCGGGACTAGGGGGTCCTCGGCCCAGTACTTC. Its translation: CASNHSGTRGSSAQYF.

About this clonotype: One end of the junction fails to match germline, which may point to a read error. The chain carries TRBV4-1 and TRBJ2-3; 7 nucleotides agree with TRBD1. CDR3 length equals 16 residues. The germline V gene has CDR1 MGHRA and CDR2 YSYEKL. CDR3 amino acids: CASNQDQGQDTDTQYF. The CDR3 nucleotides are TGCGCCAGCAACCAAGATCAAGGACAGGACACAGATACGCAGTATTTT.

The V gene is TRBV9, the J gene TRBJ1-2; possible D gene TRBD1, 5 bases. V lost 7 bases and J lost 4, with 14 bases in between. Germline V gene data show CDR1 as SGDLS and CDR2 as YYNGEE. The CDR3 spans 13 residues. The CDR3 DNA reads TGTGCCAGCGGGGACGTACACGCCTATGGCTACACCTTC. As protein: CASGDVHAYGYTF.

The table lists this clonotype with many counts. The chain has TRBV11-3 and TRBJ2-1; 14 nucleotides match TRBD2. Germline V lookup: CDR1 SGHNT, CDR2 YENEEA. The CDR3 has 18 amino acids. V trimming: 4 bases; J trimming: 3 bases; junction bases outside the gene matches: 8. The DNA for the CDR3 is TGTGCCAGCAGCTCCGGGACTAGCGGGGGCCCTCTCTACAATGAGCAGTTCTTC. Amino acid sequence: CASSSGTSGGPLYNEQFF.

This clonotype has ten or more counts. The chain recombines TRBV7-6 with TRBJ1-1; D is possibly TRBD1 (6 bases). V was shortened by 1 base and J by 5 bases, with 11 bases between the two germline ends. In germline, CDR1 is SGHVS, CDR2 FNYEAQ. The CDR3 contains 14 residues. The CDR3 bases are TGTGCCAGCAGCTTAGGAGGGGGTGTAACTGAAGCTTTCTTT. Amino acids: CASSLGGGVTEAFF.

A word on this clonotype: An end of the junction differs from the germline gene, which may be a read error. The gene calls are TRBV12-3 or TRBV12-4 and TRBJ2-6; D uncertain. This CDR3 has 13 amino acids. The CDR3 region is CASSHGGTNVLTF. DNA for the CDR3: TGTGCCAGCAGCCACGGTGGGACCAACGTCCTGACTTTC.

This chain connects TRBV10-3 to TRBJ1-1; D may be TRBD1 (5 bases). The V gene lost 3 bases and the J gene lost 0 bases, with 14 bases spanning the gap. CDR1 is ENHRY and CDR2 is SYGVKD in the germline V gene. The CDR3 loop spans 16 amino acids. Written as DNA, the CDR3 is TGTGCCATCAGTGAATCCGCCAGGGAAATGAACACTGAAGCTTTCTTT. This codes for CAISESAREMNTEAFF.

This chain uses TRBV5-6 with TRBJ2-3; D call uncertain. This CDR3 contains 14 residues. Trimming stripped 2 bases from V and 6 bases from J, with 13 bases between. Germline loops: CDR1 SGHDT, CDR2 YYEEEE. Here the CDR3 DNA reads TGTGCCAGCAGCTTAGGCCGCTTTAGGGATACGCAGTATTTT. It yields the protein CASSLGRFRDTQYF.

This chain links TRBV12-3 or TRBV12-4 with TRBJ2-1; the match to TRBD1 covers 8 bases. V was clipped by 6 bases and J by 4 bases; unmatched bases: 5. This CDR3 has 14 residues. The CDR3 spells CASRTGTGYNEQFF. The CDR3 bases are TGTGCCAGCAGGACCGGGACAGGTTACAATGAGCAGTTCTTC.

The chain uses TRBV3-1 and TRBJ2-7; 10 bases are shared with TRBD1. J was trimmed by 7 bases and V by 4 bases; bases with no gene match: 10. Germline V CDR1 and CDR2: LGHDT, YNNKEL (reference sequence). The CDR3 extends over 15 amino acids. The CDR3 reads CASSPQDRGAWEQYF. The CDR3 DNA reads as TGTGCCAGCAGCCCCCAGGACAGGGGGGCCTGGGAGCAGTACTTC.

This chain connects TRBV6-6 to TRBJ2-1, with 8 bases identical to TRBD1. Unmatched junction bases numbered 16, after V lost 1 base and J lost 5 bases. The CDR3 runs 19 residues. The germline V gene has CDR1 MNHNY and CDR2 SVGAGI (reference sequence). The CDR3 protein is CASSYFRVPAGQDNNEQFF. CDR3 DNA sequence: TGTGCCAGCAGTTACTTTCGGGTCCCGGCGGGACAGGACAACAATGAGCAGTTCTTC.

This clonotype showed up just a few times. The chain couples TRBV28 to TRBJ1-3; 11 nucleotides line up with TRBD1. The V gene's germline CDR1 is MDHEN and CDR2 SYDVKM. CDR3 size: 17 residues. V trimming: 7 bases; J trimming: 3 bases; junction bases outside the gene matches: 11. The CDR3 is CASTLGTGGLVGNTIYF. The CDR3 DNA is TGTGCCAGCACCTTAGGGACAGGGGGATTGGTTGGAAACACCATATATTTT.

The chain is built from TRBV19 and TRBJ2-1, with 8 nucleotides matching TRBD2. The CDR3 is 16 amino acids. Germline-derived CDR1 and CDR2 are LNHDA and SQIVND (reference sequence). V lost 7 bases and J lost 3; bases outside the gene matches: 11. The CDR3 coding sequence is TGTGCCAGTACGTATTCGGGTAGCGGGGACTACAATGAGCAGTTCTTC. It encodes CASTYSGSGDYNEQFF. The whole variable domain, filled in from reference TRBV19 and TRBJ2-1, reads DGGITQSPKYLFRKEGQNVTLSCEQNLNHDAMYWYRQDPGQGLRLIYYSQIVNDFQKGDIAEGYSVSREKKESFPLTVTSAQKNPTAFYLCASTYSGSGDYNEQFFGPGTRLTVL.

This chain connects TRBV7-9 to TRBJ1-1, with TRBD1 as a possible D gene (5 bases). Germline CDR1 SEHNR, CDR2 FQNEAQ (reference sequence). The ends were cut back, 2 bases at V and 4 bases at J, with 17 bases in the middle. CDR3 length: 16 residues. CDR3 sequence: CASSLMGHTGSTEAFF. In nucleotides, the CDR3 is TGTGCCAGCAGCTTAATGGGGCACACAGGAAGCACTGAAGCTTTCTTT.

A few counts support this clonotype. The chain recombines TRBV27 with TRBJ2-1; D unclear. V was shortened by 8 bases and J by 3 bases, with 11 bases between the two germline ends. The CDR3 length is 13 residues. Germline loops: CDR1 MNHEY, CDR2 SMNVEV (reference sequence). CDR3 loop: CASGGPGYNEQFF. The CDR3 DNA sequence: TGTGCCAGCGGCGGACCGGGCTACAATGAGCAGTTCTTC.

The CDR3 nucleotides read TGCAGTGCTAGAGGTGGACAGGGGATACCCGGGGAGCTGTTTTTT. It encodes CSARGGQGIPGELFF. The rearrangement uses TRBV20-1 and TRBJ2-2; 9 bases line up with TRBD1. Per germline, CDR1 DFQATT and CDR2 SNEGSKA (reference sequence). The CDR3 runs to 15 residues. The V gene end was trimmed by 1 base and the J gene end by 6 bases; junction bases not matched to a gene: 6.

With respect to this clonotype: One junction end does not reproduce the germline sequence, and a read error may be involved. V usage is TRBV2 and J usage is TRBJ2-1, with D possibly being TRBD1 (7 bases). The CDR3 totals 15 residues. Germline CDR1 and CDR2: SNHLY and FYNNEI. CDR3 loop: CSSRGVQGSYNEQFF. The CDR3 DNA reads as TGTTCCAGCAGGGGGGTACAGGGGAGTTACAATGAGCAGTTCTTC. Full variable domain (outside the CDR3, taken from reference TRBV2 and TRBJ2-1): EPEVTQTPSHQVTQMGQEVILRCVPISNHLYFYWYRQILGQKVEFLVSFYNNEISEKSEIFDDQFSVERPDGSNFTLKIRSTKLEDSAMYFCSSRGVQGSYNEQFFGPGTRLTVL.

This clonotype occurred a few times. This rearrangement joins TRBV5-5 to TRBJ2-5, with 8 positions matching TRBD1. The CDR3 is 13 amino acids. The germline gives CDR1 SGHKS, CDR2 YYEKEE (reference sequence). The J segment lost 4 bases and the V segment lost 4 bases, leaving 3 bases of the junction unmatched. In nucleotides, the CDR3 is TGTGCCAGCAGCGTGACAGGGGCAGAGACCCAGTACTTC. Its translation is CASSVTGAETQYF.

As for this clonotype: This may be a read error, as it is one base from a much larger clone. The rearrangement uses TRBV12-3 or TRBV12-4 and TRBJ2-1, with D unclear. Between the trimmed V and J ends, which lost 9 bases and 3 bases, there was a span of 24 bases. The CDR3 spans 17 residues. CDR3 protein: CARSPALWAVGYNEQFF. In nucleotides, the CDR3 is TGTGCCAGGAGTCCCGCCCTTTGGGCGGTTGGCTACAATGAGCAGTTCTTC.

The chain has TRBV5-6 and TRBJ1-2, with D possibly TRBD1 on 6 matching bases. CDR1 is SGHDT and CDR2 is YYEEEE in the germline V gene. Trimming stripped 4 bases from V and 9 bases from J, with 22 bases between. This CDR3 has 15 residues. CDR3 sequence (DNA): TGTGCCAGCAGCCCAACCCTCGATTGGGGACACCGCTACACCTTC. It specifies CASSPTLDWGHRYTF.

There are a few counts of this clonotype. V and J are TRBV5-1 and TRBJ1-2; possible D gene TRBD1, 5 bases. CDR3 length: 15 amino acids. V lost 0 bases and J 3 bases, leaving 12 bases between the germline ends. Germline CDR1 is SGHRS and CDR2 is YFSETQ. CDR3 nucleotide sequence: TGCGCCAGCAGCTTGGACCTCGGCAGGGACTATGGCTACACCTTC. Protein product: CASSLDLGRDYGYTF.

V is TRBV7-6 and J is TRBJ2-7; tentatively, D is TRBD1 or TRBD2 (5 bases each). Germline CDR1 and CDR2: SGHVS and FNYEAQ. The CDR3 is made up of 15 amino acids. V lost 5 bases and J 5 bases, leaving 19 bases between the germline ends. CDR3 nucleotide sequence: TGTGCCAGCAGCCCGACATCCGGGGCTGCCCACGAGCAGTACGTC. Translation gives CASSPTSGAAHEQYV.